This TCR beta chain was sequenced for a study of blood T cell repertoires in COVID-19. Across the whole study: Collection of acute and convalescent COVID-19 samples took place in the United States, Italy and Spain. In each case, the material was cDNA or gDNA derived from T cells, B-cell-depleted T cells, or PBMCs.

V was cut by 0 bases and J by 0 bases, with 10 bases left in between. The CDR3 is 16 amino acids. Per germline, CDR1 SGHRS and CDR2 YFSETQ. Sequenced by immunoSEQ multiplex PCR; TCRdb stores in-frame clones only, minus some. Among some 110,000 clones, around 90% were seen once, and the ten largest hold approximately 2%. The rearrangement joins TRBV5-1 to TRBJ2-4; TRBD1 might be the D (6 bases). What was sequenced was peripheral blood. The clonotype comes from a man aged 45 to 65 with COVID-19, enrolled during active disease. CDR3 loop: CASSLAGQLAKNIQYF. DNA of the CDR3: TGCGCCAGCAGCTTGGCAGGACAGCTAGCCAAAAACATTCAGTACTTC.